This T cell receptor (beta chain) was captured by sequencing in a study of blood T cell repertoires in COVID-19. Generated by immunoSEQ multiplex PCR, the TCRdb table keeps only in-frame clones and is missing some. Among approximately 140,000 clones listed, around 90% were seen once. The CDR3 length is 13 residues. V was clipped by 3 bases and J by 5 bases, with 7 bases between them. The chain joins TRBV12-3 or TRBV12-4 to TRBJ1-4, with D possibly matching TRBD1 (5 bases). This TCR came from a woman aged 60-75 years with active or convalescent COVID-19. The sample comprised peripheral blood. Here the CDR3 reads CASSFGGNEKLFF. CDR3 DNA: TGTGCCAGCAGTTTTGGGGGGAATGAAAAACTGTTTTTT.